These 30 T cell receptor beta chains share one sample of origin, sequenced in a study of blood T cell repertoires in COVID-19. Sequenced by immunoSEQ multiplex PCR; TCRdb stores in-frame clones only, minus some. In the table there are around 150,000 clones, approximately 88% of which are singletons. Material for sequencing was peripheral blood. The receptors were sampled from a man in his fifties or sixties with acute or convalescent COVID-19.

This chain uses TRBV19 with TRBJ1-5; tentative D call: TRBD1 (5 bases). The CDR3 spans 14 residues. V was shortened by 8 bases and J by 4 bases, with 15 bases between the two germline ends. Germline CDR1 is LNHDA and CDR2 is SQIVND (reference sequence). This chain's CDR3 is CASSPGLINQPQHF. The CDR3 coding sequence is TGTGCCAGTTCTCCGGGACTTATAAATCAGCCCCAGCATTTT.

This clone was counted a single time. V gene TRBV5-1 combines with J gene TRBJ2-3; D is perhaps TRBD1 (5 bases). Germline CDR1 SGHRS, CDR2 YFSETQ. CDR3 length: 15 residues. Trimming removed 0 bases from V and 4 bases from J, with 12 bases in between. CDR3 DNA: TGCGCCAGCAGCTTGGCCCTAGACAGCGCAGATACGCAGTATTTT. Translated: CASSLALDSADTQYF.

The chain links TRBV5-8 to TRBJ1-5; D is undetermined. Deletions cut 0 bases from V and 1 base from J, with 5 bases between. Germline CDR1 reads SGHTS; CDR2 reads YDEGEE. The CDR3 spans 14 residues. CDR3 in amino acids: CASSLDSSNQPQHF. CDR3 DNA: TGTGCCAGCAGCTTGGACAGCAGCAATCAGCCCCAGCATTTT. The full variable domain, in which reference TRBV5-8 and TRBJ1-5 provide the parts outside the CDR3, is EAGVTQSPTHLIKTRGQQATLRCSPISGHTSVYWYQQALGLGLQFLLWYDEGEERNRGNFPPRFSGRQFPNYSSELNVNALELEDSALYLCASSLDSSNQPQHFGDGTRLSIL.

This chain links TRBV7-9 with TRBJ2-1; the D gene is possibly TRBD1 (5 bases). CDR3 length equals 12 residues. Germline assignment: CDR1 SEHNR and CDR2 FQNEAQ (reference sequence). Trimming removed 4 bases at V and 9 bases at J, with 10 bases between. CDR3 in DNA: TGTGCCAGCAGCTACCAGGGTATTGAGCAGTTCTTC. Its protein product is CASSYQGIEQFF. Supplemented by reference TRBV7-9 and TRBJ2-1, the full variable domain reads DTGVSQNPRHKITKRGQNVTFRCDPISEHNRLYWYRQTLGQGPEFLTYFQNEAQLEKSRLLSDRFSAERPKGSFSTLEIQRTEQGDSAMYLCASSYQGIEQFFGPGTRLTVL.

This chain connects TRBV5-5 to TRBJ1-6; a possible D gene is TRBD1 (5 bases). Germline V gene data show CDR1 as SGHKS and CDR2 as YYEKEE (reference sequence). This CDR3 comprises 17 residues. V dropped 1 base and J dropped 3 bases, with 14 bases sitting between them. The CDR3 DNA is TGTGCCAGCAGCTTGACAGGTGCCTCTTACTATAATTCACCCCTCCACTTT. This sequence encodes CASSLTGASYYNSPLHF.

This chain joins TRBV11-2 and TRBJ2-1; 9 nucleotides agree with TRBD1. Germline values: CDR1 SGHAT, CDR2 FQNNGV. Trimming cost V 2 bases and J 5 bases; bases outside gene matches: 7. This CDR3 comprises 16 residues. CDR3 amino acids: CASSLTGTGRHNEQFF. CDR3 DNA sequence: TGTGCCAGCAGCTTAACCGGGACAGGGCGGCACAATGAGCAGTTCTTC.

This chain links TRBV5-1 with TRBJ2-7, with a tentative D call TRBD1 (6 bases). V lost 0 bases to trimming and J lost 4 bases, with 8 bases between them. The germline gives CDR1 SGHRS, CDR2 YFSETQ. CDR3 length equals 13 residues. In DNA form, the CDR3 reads TGCGCCAGCAGCTTGGAAGGGGGTTACGAGCAGTACTTC. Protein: CASSLEGGYEQYF.

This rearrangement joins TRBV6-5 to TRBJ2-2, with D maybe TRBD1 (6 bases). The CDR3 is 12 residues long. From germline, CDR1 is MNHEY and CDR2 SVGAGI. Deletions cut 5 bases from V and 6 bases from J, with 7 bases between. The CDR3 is CASSTGSGELFF. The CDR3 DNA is TGTGCCAGCAGTACAGGGTCCGGGGAGCTGTTTTTT.

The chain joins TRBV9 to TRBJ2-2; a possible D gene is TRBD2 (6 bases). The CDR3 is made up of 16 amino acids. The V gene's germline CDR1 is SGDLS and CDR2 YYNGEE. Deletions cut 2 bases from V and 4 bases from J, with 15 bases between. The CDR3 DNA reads TGTGCCAGCAGCGTTTCCAGGCAGGGACTCACCGGGGAGCTGTTTTTT. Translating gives CASSVSRQGLTGELFF.

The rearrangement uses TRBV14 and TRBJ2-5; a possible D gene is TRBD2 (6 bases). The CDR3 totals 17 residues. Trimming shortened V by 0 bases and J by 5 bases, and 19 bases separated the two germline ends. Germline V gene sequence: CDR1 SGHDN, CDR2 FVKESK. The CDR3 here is CASSQDLGPGGSETQYF. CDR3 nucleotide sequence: TGTGCCAGCAGCCAAGATCTGGGCCCCGGGGGAAGCGAGACCCAGTACTTC.

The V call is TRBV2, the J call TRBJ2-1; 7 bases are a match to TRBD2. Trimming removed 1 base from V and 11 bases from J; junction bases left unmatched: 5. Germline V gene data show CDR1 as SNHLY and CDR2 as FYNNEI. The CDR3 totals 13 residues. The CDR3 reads CASSEVGTMKQFF. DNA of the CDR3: TGTGCCAGCAGTGAAGTTGGGACTATGAAGCAGTTCTTC. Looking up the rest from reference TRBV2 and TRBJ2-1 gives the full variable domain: EPEVTQTPSHQVTQMGQEVILRCVPISNHLYFYWYRQILGQKVEFLVSFYNNEISEKSEIFDDQFSVERPDGSNFTLKIRSTKLEDSAMYFCASSEVGTMKQFFGPGTRLTVL.

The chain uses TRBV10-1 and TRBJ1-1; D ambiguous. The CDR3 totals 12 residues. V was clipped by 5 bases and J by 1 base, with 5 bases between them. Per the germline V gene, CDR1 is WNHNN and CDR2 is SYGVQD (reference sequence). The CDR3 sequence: CASSTGNTEAFF. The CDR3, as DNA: TGCGCCAGCAGTACGGGGAACACTGAAGCTTTCTTT.

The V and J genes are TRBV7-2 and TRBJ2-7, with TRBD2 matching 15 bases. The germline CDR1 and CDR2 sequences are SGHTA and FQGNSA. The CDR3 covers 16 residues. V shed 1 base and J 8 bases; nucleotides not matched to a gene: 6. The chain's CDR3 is CASSLEGLAGGGQQYF. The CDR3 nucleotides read TGTGCCAGCAGCTTAGAGGGACTAGCGGGGGGCGGACAGCAGTACTTC.

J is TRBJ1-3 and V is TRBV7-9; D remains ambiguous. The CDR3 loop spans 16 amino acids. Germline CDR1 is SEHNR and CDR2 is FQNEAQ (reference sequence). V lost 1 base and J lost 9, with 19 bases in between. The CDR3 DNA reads TGTGCCAGCAGCTTAGAAAGGCGGAATCTCGAGGGCACCATATATTTT. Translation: CASSLERRNLEGTIYF.

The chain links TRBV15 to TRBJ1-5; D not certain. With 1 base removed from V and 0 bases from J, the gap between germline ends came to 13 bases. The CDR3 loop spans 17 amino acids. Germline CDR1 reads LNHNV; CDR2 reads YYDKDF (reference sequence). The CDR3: CATSRGRTVNSNQPQHF. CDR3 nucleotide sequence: TGTGCCACCAGCAGAGGGAGGACGGTGAATAGCAATCAGCCCCAGCATTTT.

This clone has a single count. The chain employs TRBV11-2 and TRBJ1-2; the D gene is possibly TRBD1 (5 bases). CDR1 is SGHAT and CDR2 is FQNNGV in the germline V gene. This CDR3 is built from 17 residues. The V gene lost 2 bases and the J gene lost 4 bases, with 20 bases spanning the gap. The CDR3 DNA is TGTGCCAGCAGCTTAATGGGGCAGGCAACTCGAACCTATGGCTACACCTTC. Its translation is CASSLMGQATRTYGYTF.

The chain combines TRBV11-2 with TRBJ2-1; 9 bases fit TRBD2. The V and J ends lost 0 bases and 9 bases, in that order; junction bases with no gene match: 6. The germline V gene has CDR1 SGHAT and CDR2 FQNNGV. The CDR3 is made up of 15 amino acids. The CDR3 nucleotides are TGTGCCAGCAGCTTAGAGGCAGCGGGGGGCGGTGAGCAGTTCTTC. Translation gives CASSLEAAGGGEQFF.

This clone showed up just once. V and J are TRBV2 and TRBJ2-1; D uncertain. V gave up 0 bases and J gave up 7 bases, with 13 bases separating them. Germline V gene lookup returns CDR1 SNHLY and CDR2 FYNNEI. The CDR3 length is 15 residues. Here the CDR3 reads CASSEALTPRNEQFF. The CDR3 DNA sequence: TGTGCCAGCAGTGAAGCGCTCACCCCCCGGAATGAGCAGTTCTTC. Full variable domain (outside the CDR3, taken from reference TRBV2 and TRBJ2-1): EPEVTQTPSHQVTQMGQEVILRCVPISNHLYFYWYRQILGQKVEFLVSFYNNEISEKSEIFDDQFSVERPDGSNFTLKIRSTKLEDSAMYFCASSEALTPRNEQFFGPGTRLTVL.

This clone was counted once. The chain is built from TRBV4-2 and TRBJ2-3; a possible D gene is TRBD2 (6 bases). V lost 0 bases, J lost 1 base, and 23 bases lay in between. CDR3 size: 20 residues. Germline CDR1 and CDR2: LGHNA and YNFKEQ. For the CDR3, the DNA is TGTGCCAGCAGCCAAGAACCCCTGGCGGCAGTGCCTAGCGGCACAGATACGCAGTATTTT. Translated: CASSQEPLAAVPSGTDTQYF.

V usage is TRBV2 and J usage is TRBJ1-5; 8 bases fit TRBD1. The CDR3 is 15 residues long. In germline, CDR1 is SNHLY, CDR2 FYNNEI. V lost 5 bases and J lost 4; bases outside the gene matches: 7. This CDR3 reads CASSFGQGDNQPQHF. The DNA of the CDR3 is TGTGCCAGCAGTTTTGGACAGGGCGATAATCAGCCCCAGCATTTT.

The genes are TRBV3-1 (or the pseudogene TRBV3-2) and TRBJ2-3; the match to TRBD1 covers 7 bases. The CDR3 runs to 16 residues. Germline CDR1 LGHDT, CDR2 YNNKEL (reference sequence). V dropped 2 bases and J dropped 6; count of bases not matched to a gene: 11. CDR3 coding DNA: TGTGCCAGCAGCCAAATGCTCGACAGGGCTGCGGATACGCAGTATTTT. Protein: CASSQMLDRAADTQYF.

DNA for the CDR3: TGTGCCAGCAGTGAAAGCTCCCGGGCAGATACGCAGTATTTT. It is translated as CASSESSRADTQYF. V and J are TRBV6-1 and TRBJ2-3; D is ambiguous. The V end was cut by 2 bases, the J end by 4 bases, with 10 bases between. CDR1 and CDR2 from the germline V gene are MNHNS and SASEGT. The CDR3 is 14 amino acids.

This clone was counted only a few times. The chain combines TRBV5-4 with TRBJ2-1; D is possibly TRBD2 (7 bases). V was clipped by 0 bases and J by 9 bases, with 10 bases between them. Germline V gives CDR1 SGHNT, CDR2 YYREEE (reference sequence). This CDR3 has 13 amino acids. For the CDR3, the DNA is TGTGCCAGCAGCTTGGGGGAGGGGGGTGAGCAGTTCTTC. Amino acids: CASSLGEGGEQFF.

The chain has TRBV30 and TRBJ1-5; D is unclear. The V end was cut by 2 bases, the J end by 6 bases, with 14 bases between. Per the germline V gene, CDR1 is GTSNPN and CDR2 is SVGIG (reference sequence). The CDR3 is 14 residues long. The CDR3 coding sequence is TGTGCCTGGAGTATTAAGGGAGGGAGTCAGCCCCAGCATTTT. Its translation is CAWSIKGGSQPQHF.

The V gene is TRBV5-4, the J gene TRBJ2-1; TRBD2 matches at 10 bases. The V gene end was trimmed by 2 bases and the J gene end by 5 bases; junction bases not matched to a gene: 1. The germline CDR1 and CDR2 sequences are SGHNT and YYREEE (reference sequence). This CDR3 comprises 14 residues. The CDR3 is CASSFGLADNEQFF. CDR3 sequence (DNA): TGTGCCAGCAGCTTTGGACTAGCGGACAATGAGCAGTTCTTC.

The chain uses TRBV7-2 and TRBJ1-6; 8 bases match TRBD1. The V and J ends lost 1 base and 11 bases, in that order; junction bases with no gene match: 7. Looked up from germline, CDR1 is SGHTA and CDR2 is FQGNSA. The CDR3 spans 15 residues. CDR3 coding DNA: TGTGCCAGCAGCTTAGTTAGGACAGGGATTACACCCCTCCACTTT. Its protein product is CASSLVRTGITPLHF.

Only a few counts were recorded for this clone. CDR3 loop: CASSRTGRMVSPLHF. CDR3 sequence (DNA): TGTGCCAGCAGCCGGACAGGGAGGATGGTTTCACCCCTCCACTTT. The genes are TRBV6-5 and TRBJ1-6; 8 positions match TRBD1. V lost 6 bases and J lost 9; bases outside the gene matches: 10. Germline V gene lookup returns CDR1 MNHEY and CDR2 SVGAGI. The CDR3 has 15 amino acids.

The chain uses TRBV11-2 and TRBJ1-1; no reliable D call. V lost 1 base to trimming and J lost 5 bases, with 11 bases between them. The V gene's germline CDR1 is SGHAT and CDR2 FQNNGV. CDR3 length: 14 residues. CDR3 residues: CASSLVGSGTEAFF. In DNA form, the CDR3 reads TGTGCCAGCAGCTTAGTGGGAAGCGGGACTGAAGCTTTCTTT.

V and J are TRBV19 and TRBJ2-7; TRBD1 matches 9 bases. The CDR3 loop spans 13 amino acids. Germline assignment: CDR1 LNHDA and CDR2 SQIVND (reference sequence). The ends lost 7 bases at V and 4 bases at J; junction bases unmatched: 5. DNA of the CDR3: TGTGCCAGTAAGGAACAGGGGGCGTACGAGCAGTACTTC. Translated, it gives CASKEQGAYEQYF.

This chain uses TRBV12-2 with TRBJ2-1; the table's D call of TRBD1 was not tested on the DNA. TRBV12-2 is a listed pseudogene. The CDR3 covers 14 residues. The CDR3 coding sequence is TGTGCAAGTCGCACAGGGACAGGGGAAAATGAGCAGTTCTTC. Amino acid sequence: CASRTGTGENEQFF.